This TCR beta chain came from a study of shared clonotypes between healthy human individuals (dated by TCRdb to the early 2020s). Regarding the complete study: The cohort included three men and a couple of women between 18 and 49 years of age. To increase sequencing depth and limit assay-specific biases, different laboratories used diverse techniques to prepare libraries and sequence TCR repertoires. Leukapheresis yielded between about 0.9 and 8.9 billion PBMCs per donor. The study deeply sequenced blood TCR repertoires of 5 or 6 healthy adults to estimate repertoire size and the extent of clonotype sharing between individuals. For each donor, CD4 naive and CD4 memory were each given three plates, CD8 naive was given two plates, and CD8 memory was given one plate. General findings and caveats noted by the study authors: Compared with non-shared clonotypes, the clonotypes found in all four sorted-subset donors had higher generation probabilities. Across a handful of donors, 4.5% to 6.5% of naive CD4, 3% to 4% of naive CD8, about 2% of memory CD4, and approximately 0.42% of memory CD8 clonotypes were shared. Because the study included only a small number of donors, the genetic and exposure-history diversity represented was limited. Naive subsets generally had larger estimated clonotype richness than memory subsets. Sampling was restricted to blood, and TCR repertoires in tissues likely differ from the TCR repertoires found in blood. Pairwise subsampling led to the expectation that sequencing depth would affect the degree of clonotype sharing among donors. Incomplete sequencing was indicated by rarefaction of sorted-subset datasets, despite the large sequencing depth.

TCR CDR3 regions were amplified from genomic DNA by multiplex PCR using the deep immunoSEQ assay. For each cell subset, the extracted genomic DNA was distributed evenly across all wells of several immunoSEQ 96-well plates, and each plate served as one replicate. For sorted subsets, around 0.2 ug of genomic DNA, equivalent to some 33,000 T cell genomes, went into each replicate PCR. The purified libraries were quantified using a Qubit 3.0 fluorometer, sized with a Bioanalyzer 2100, and then quantified again using the KAPA Library Quantification kit. Every immunoSEQ 96-well plate was sequenced on a dedicated single-read 150-cycle Illumina NextSeq 550 flow cell. The study's own analysis went as follows. The immunoSEQ output contained only junctional sequences without quality scores, so filtering could not match that applied to full-length reads. To assign V/J genes and CDR3, sequences were annotated using PyIR, a Python wrapper for IgBLAST v1.9, with IMGT germline references. Any read was removed if the V/J assignment was weak (E-value above 1e-6), the CDR3 was missing, or the read contained stop codons, out-of-frame junctions, or ambiguous translated residues. V3J clonotypes were defined by identical inferred V gene, J gene, and CDR3 amino acid sequence. Percentage overlap between repertoires was computed as shared unique clonotypes divided by the size of the smaller repertoire. RTK rarefaction, the Chao1 estimator, and Recon v2.1 estimates of unobserved clonotypes were used to assess repertoire richness. Generation probabilities for all TCRbeta clonotypes obtained by the gDNA method from a handful of donors were computed using OLGA. Not all clones reach the TCRdb copy of this immuneACCESS table, which keeps in-frame sequences only. Checked studies attribute under half of the gap to unresolved V genes and leave the rest unexplained. Clonal size and the V and J genes are those of that table, whereas D and trimming came from the DNA. Here the sample has over 850,000 clones; roughly 74% occur a single time. Clones ranked in the top ten supply roughly 0.61% of the sample.

The CDR3 numbers 14 residues from cysteine through phenylalanine. Only the CDR3 DNA stays, 42 bases, in frame from base 1. Cut back by 1 base and 5 bases, the V and J ends lie 12 bases apart. CDR1 SGHRS and CDR2 YFSETQ are derived from the germline V gene. Notes on this clone: There is no known antigen for this receptor. Per-nucleotide qualities are absent, and no much larger clonotype sits a single base away.

The donors were healthy, HIV-negative adults who had no recently reported acute infections or vaccinations. Every donor was a Caucasian adult living in Nashville, Tennessee, USA. CD4+ T cells were enriched by magnetic negative selection, after which naive cells were positively selected on CD45RA and the negative fraction was taken as the memory subset. Blood was collected by leukapheresis, and PBMCs were isolated by Ficoll-Histopaque density gradient centrifugation and then cryopreserved in liquid nitrogen vapor phase. Analytical flow cytometry was used to check the purity and quantity of every magnetically sorted T cell population. Each sorted fraction had its genomic DNA isolated and then quantified by UV absorbance on a Nanodrop 2000c.

Sequencing used memory CD4+ T cells from PBMCs. In light of the paper, this sample's cell subset or site label describes: CD45RA-negative fraction. This TCR was recovered from a man aged 18 to 29 in good health. Some clones in this sample may be carry-over from other donors' samples. The rearranged segments are TRBV5-1 and TRBJ2-5; no D segment can be confidently identified. The CDR3 here reads CASSLTPPTETQYF. The DNA sequence reads TGCGCCAGCAGCTTGACTCCCCCGACGGAGACCCAGTACTTC.